These 30 T cell receptor beta chains were all obtained from the same sample, sequenced in a study of tumor-infiltrating lymphocytes in primary liver carcinoma. Germline DNA was also extracted, and blood RNA derived from unsorted whole blood. TCR beta cDNA was prepared out of roughly 0.45 ug total RNA by means of a constant-region primer. Slightly modified ARM-PCR with three nested multiplex PCR rounds yielded TCR beta libraries. PCR rounds one and two used TRBV1-TRBV30 forward primers with a C-beta reverse primer for roughly 10 cycles each. Via MiXCR, TCRdb re-called the multiplex PCR reads, giving one row per CDR3 protein. Of about 180,000 distinct CDR3 sequences listed, about 60% are singletons. The material sequenced was peripheral blood. All receptors come from a man in his forties with primary liver carcinoma and hepatitis B virus infection.

A note on this clonotype: A much larger clone is a single base away; this may be a read error. This chain connects TRBV29-1 to TRBJ2-1; TRBD2 matches at 9 bases. V was clipped by 8 bases and J by 3 bases; unmatched bases: 5. CDR1 is SQVTM and CDR2 is ANQGSEA in the germline V gene. The CDR3 has 13 residues. This CDR3 is CSIAGGLYNEQFF. CDR3 in DNA: TGCAGCATTGCGGGAGGGCTCTACAATGAGCAGTTCTTC.

This clonotype was counted a single time. With a much larger clone just one base away, this may be a read error. V is TRBV11-3 and J is TRBJ2-1, with D perhaps assigned TRBD1 or TRBD2 (6 bases each). Deletions cut 3 bases from V and 7 bases from J, with 10 bases between. The CDR3 consists of 13 residues. Germline V gives CDR1 SGHNT, CDR2 YENEEA. The CDR3 loop reads CASSLGGRNEQFF. CDR3 bases: TGTGCCAGCAGCTTGGGGGGCCGGAATGAGCAGTTCTTC.

In regard to this clonotype: A much larger clone lies one base from this, so it may be a read error. The genes are TRBV11-2 and TRBJ2-1, with D tentatively TRBD2 (5 bases). Germline CDR1 SGHAT, CDR2 FQNNGV. This CDR3 has 15 residues. The V end was cut by 1 base, the J end by 6 bases, with 13 bases between. Written as DNA, the CDR3 is TGTGCCAGCAGCTTAGTACTAGTAGTCGTCAATGAGCAGTTCTTC. It yields the protein CASSLVLVVVNEQFF. The full variable domain, its missing parts supplied by reference TRBV11-2 and TRBJ2-1, is EAGVAQSPRYKIIEKRQSVAFWCNPISGHATLYWYQQILGQGPKLLIQFQNNGVVDDSQLPKDRFSAERLKGVDSTLKIQPAKLEDSAVYLCASSLVLVVVNEQFFGPGTRLTVL.

This clonotype was counted a few times. The V call is TRBV6-5, the J call TRBJ2-7; D gene unclear. The germline gives CDR1 MNHEY, CDR2 SVGAGI. This CDR3 is 13 amino acids long. The V end lost 6 bases, the J end lost 3 bases, and 12 bases lay between the germline ends. The DNA for the CDR3 is TGTGCCAGCAGCCAAGCAAGAAACTACGAGCAGTACTTC. Translation: CASSQARNYEQYF.

Note on this clonotype: A read error may account for a junction end that differs from germline. The chain links TRBV10-3 to TRBJ1-1; no firm D call. CDR3 size: 13 residues. From germline, CDR1 is ENHRY and CDR2 SYGVKD. The CDR3 bases are TGTACCATCAGTGAGTCCCCGAACACTGAAGCTTTCTTT. Translating it yields CTISESPNTEAFF.

In this sample, this clonotype turned up many times. V is TRBV29-1 and J is TRBJ1-1; D unresolved. Germline lookup yields CDR1 SQVTM and CDR2 ANQGSEA. This CDR3 is 12 amino acids long. The ends were cut back, 1 base at V and 2 bases at J, with 5 bases in the middle. CDR3 in amino acids: CSVEGFNTEAFF. The DNA of the CDR3 is TGCAGCGTTGAAGGGTTCAACACTGAAGCTTTCTTT.

The chain employs TRBV11-2 and TRBJ2-7; TRBD2 matches 7 bases. The germline V gene has CDR1 SGHAT and CDR2 FQNNGV. The V and J ends lost 1 base and 0 bases, in that order; junction bases with no gene match: 3. CDR3 length equals 15 residues. CDR3 protein: CASSLVGGCSYEQYF. The CDR3 nucleotides read TGTGCCAGCAGCTTAGTGGGAGGGTGCTCCTACGAGCAGTACTTC.

Details on this clonotype: This may stem from a read error, because a much larger clone lies one nucleotide away. The V call is TRBV11-2, the J call TRBJ2-1, with TRBD2 as a possible D gene (5 bases). The germline V gene has CDR1 SGHAT and CDR2 FQNNGV. The CDR3 covers 14 residues. CDR3 sequence: CTSSLEGRGREQFF. The CDR3 nucleotides are TGTACCAGCAGCTTAGAAGGCCGCGGGCGTGAGCAGTTCTTC.

This clonotype was detected only a few times. V gene TRBV10-3 combines with J gene TRBJ1-1; the D gene is possibly TRBD1 (5 bases). CDR1 and CDR2 (germline): ENHRY, SYGVKD. V lost 7 bases and J 5 bases, leaving 14 bases between the germline ends. The length of the CDR3 is 13 residues. The CDR3 DNA reads as TGTGCCATCACTGGGGACCCTGGTACTGAAGCTTTCTTT. Translating gives CAITGDPGTEAFF.

This clonotype was detected only a few times. This chain connects TRBV6-5 to TRBJ1-6, with D perhaps matching TRBD1 (5 bases). V was trimmed by 5 bases and J by 7 bases, leaving 12 bases between them. The CDR3 runs 14 residues. Germline V gene sequence: CDR1 MNHEY, CDR2 SVGAGI. The CDR3 sequence is CASSTGTENSPLHF. The CDR3, as DNA: TGTGCCAGCAGTACCGGGACCGAGAATTCACCCCTCCACTTT.

With regard to this clonotype: Because the CDR3 is missing its conserved closing phenylalanine or tryptophan, this is likely a read error. V usage is TRBV6-1 and J usage is TRBJ2-3; D may be TRBD2 (6 bases). Germline lookup yields CDR1 MNHNS and CDR2 SASEGT. The CDR3 totals 14 residues. Trimming stripped 2 bases from V and 3 bases from J, with 9 bases between. For the CDR3, the DNA is TGTGCCAGCAGTGAACTCGGGAGTACAGATACGCAGTATTAT. Amino acids: CASSELGSTDTQYY.

The chain employs TRBV5-8 and TRBJ1-2; D ambiguous. The V and J ends lost 3 bases and 1 base respectively, with 10 bases between them. The germline V gene has CDR1 SGHTS and CDR2 YDEGEE. The CDR3 has 14 residues. The CDR3 DNA follows: TGTGCCAGCAGCTCGGCCCCCAGTAACTATGGCTACACCTTC. It encodes CASSSAPSNYGYTF.

The rearrangement joins TRBV7-9 to TRBJ1-3, with 11 positions matching TRBD1. The V and J ends lost 6 bases and 3 bases, in that order; junction bases with no gene match: 4. Germline CDR1 SEHNR, CDR2 FQNEAQ (reference sequence). The CDR3 has 15 amino acids. CDR3: CASRRTGGNGNTIYF. In DNA form, the CDR3 reads TGTGCCAGCAGACGGACAGGGGGCAATGGAAACACCATATATTTT. Full variable domain (remainder filled in from reference TRBV7-9 and TRBJ1-3): DTGVSQNPRHKITKRGQNVTFRCDPISEHNRLYWYRQTLGQGPEFLTYFQNEAQLEKSRLLSDRFSAERPKGSFSTLEIQRTEQGDSAMYLCASRRTGGNGNTIYFGEGSWLTVV.

This clonotype showed up just a few times. The CDR3 nucleotides are TGTGCCAGCAGGAACTCTGGTGGGGGTGAAGCTTTCTTT. Amino acids: CASRNSGGGEAFF. The chain combines TRBV12-3 or TRBV12-4 with TRBJ1-1; D is perhaps TRBD1 (5 bases). Trimming took off 6 bases at V and 7 bases at J, with 15 bases between the two ends. CDR3 length equals 13 residues.

This clonotype was seen a few times. A read error is possible here, since a much larger clone lies one base away. This chain links TRBV11-3 with TRBJ1-2, with D maybe TRBD1 (5 bases). The CDR3 spans 11 residues. In germline, CDR1 is SGHNT, CDR2 YENEEA. The CDR3 nucleotides read TGTGTCAGCAGCACCTGGACAGGCTACACCTTC. Its protein product is CVSSTWTGYTF.

The chain is built from TRBV6-1 and TRBJ2-7, with 7 nucleotides matching TRBD2. V shed 6 bases, J shed 1 base, and the junction held 12 bases outside the gene matches. Germline CDR1 MNHNS, CDR2 SASEGT. The CDR3 has 16 residues. The CDR3 loop reads CASRKASSGNSYEQYF. CDR3 bases: TGTGCCAGCAGGAAGGCGTCTAGCGGAAATTCCTACGAGCAGTACTTC.

The V and J genes are TRBV5-5 and TRBJ2-3, with TRBD2 matching over 8 bases. The CDR3 extends over 17 amino acids. The ends lost 2 bases at V and 0 bases at J; junction bases unmatched: 8. Germline V gene lookup returns CDR1 SGHKS and CDR2 YYEKEE (reference sequence). As DNA, the CDR3 is TGTGCCAGCAGCTTACCACCCGGGAGGGGTAGCACAGATACGCAGTATTTT. Translation gives CASSLPPGRGSTDTQYF.

This clonotype was counted a few times. This may come from a read error, since a much larger clone is one base off. The rearrangement uses TRBV11-2 and TRBJ1-5; D is ambiguous. The CDR3 length is 12 residues. Germline V gene data show CDR1 as SGHAT and CDR2 as FQNNGV. The CDR3 sequence: CVSSQSNQPQHF. Here the CDR3 DNA reads TGTGTCAGCAGCCAGAGCAATCAGCCCCAGCATTTT.

Only one count was recorded for this clonotype. This rearrangement joins TRBV28 to TRBJ2-3, with D tentatively TRBD1 (6 bases). The V and J ends lost 5 bases and 6 bases respectively, with 9 bases between them. The CDR3 runs to 12 residues. Germline CDR1 and CDR2: MDHEN and SYDVKM. The CDR3: CASSAQGDTQYF. DNA of the CDR3: TGTGCCAGCAGTGCCCAGGGGGATACGCAGTATTTT.

This clonotype was counted ten times or more. The chain recombines TRBV10-2 with TRBJ2-2; D may be TRBD1 (6 bases). Trimming cost V 0 bases and J 1 base, with 9 bases left between them. This CDR3 spans 16 amino acids. The V gene's germline CDR1 is WSHSY and CDR2 SAAADI. As DNA, the CDR3 is TGCGCCAGCAGTGAGTCCGGCAGGGGGAACACCGGGGAGCTGTTTTTT. The encoded protein is CASSESGRGNTGELFF.

Points on this clonotype: A read error may explain this, as a much larger clone is one base away. Here the CDR3 reads CSGRGRETQYF. The DNA of the CDR3 is TGCAGCGGACGGGGCCGCGAGACCCAGTACTTC. V and J are TRBV29-1 and TRBJ2-5; D might be TRBD1 or TRBD2, each matching 5 bases. Deletions cut 7 bases from V and 5 bases from J, with 11 bases between. CDR1 is SQVTM and CDR2 is ANQGSEA in the germline V gene. CDR3 length: 11 amino acids.

Note on this clonotype: A read error may explain this, as a much larger clone is one base away. The chain has TRBV29-1 and TRBJ2-6, with D possibly TRBD1 on 8 matching bases. The CDR3 sequence is 16 residues long. Germline V gene lookup returns CDR1 SQVTM and CDR2 ANQGSEA. CDR3 bases: TGCAGCCGAGGTCCAGGGGGCATTGCGGGGGCCAACGTCCCGACTTTC. This encodes CSRGPGGIAGANVPTF.

This chain connects TRBV6-6 to TRBJ1-2; unclear D gene. CDR1 is MNHNY, CDR2 SVGAGI, per germline (reference sequence). The CDR3 length is 13 residues. Trimming removed 11 bases at V and 2 bases at J, with 15 bases between. The CDR3 DNA reads TGTGCCCCGTCGCGTGATCCCAACTATGGCTACACCTTC. Amino acids: CAPSRDPNYGYTF.

The sample holds a few counts of this clonotype. The rearrangement uses TRBV6-7 and TRBJ1-4; the D is unclear. TRBV6-7 is an ORF, and what it does is uncertain. The CDR3 runs 18 residues. Trimming shortened V by 5 bases and J by 0 bases, and 19 bases separated the two germline ends. The CDR3 region has the DNA TGTGCCAGCAGTAGTGCGGCGGGCCCCCCTGCAACTAATGAAAAACTGTTTTTT. It translates to CASSSAAGPPATNEKLFF.

This clonotype was picked up one time. At one end the junction does not follow the germline gene, possibly because of a read error. V usage is TRBV11-1 and J usage is TRBJ2-1; tentative D call: TRBD1 (5 bases). Looked up from germline, CDR1 is SGHAT and CDR2 is FQDESV (reference sequence). CDR3 length: 16 amino acids. The CDR3 spells CACSLAGPQIDNEQFF. CDR3 coding DNA: TGTGCCTGCAGTCTTGCAGGGCCACAGATAGACAATGAGCAGTTCTTC.

This chain links TRBV12-3 or TRBV12-4 with TRBJ1-1; the D gene is possibly TRBD1 (6 bases). The CDR3 consists of 14 residues. The ends were cut back, 7 bases at V and 1 base at J, with 13 bases in the middle. CDR3 coding DNA: TGTGCCAGCATCTTGGGACATTCGAACACTGAAGCTTTCTTT. Its translation is CASILGHSNTEAFF.

This clonotype was counted once. The chain couples TRBV6-1 to TRBJ2-1; D not resolved. Germline V gives CDR1 MNHNS, CDR2 SASEGT. V gave up 5 bases and J gave up 13 bases, with 12 bases separating them. This CDR3 is built from 11 residues. DNA of the CDR3: TGTGCCAGCAGTCCGGAAACCCCCCAGTTCTTC. As protein: CASSPETPQFF.

There are many counts of this clonotype. The chain carries TRBV11-2 and TRBJ2-7; 11 positions agree with TRBD1. Germline CDR1 is SGHAT and CDR2 is FQNNGV. J was trimmed by 2 bases and V by 0 bases; bases with no gene match: 6. The CDR3 loop spans 17 amino acids. CDR3 sequence (DNA): TGTGCCAGCAGCTTAGATCTAGGGACAGGGGGACCCTACGAGCAGTACTTC. Translating gives CASSLDLGTGGPYEQYF.

The gene calls are TRBV7-8 and TRBJ2-5; no firm D call. Germline CDR1 SGHVS, CDR2 FQNEAQ. This CDR3 spans 15 amino acids. Trimming took 1 base from V and 5 from J, leaving 14 bases between them. The CDR3 region has the DNA TGTGCCAGCAGCTTAGACGGCTCACAATGGGAGACCCAGTACTTC. Encoded protein: CASSLDGSQWETQYF. Looking up the rest from reference TRBV7-8 and TRBJ2-5 gives the full variable domain: GAGVSQSPRYKVAKRGQDVALRCDPISGHVSLFWYQQALGQGPEFLTYFQNEAQLDKSGLPSDRFFAERPEGSVSTLKIQRTQQEDSAVYLCASSLDGSQWETQYFGPGTRLLVL.

With regard to this clonotype: An end of the junction differs from the germline gene, which may be a read error. The gene calls are TRBV11-2 and TRBJ2-7; perhaps TRBD2 as D (6 bases). The CDR3 is made up of 15 amino acids. Germline CDR1 SGHAT, CDR2 FQNNGV. CDR3 sequence: CASSLVRTSMYEQCF. The DNA for the CDR3 is TGTGCCAGCAGCTTAGTACGTACTAGCATGTACGAGCAGTGCTTC.